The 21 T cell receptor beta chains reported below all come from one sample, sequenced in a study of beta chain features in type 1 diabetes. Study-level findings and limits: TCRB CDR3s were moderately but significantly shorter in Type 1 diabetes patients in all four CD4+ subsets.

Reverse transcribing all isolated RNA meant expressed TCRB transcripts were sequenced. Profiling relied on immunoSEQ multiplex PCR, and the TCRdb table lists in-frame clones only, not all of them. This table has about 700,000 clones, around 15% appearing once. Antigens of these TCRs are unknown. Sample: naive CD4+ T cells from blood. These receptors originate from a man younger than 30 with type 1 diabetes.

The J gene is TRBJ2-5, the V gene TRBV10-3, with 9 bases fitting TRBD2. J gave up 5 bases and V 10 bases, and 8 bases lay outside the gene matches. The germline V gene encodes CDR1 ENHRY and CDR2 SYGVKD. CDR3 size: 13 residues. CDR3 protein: CATKAGGLETQYF. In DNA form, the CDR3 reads TGTGCCACAAAAGCGGGGGGCCTGGAGACCCAGTACTTC.

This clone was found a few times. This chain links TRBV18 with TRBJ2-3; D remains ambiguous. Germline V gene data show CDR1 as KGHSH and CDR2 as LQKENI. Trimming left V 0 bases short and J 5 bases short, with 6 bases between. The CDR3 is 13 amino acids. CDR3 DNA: TGTGCCAGCTCACCACCGGTAATAGATACGCAGTATTTT. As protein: CASSPPVIDTQYF.

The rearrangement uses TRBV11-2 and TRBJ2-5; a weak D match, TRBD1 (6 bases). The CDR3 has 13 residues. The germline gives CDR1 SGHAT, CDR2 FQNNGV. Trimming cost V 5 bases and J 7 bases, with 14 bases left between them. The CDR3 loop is CASSLLKGVTQYF. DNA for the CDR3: TGTGCCAGCAGCCTCCTGAAGGGGGTGACCCAGTACTTC.

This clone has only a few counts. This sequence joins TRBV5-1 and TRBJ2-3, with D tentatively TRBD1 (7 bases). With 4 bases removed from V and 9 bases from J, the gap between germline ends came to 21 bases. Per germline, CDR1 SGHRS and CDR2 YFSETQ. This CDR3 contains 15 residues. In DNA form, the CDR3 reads TGCGCCAGCAGCGCCTGGGACAGTGAGCGGGCCACGCAGTATTTT. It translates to CASSAWDSERATQYF.

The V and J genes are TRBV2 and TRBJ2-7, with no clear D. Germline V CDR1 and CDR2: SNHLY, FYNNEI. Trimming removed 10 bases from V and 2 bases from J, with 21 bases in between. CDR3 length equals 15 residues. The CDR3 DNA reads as TGTGCCACCAAAACCCTTTTTCAGAACACCTACGAGCAGTACTTC. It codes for CATKTLFQNTYEQYF. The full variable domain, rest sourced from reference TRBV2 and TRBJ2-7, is EPEVTQTPSHQVTQMGQEVILRCVPISNHLYFYWYRQILGQKVEFLVSFYNNEISEKSEIFDDQFSVERPDGSNFTLKIRSTKLEDSAMYFCATKTLFQNTYEQYFGPGTRLTVT.

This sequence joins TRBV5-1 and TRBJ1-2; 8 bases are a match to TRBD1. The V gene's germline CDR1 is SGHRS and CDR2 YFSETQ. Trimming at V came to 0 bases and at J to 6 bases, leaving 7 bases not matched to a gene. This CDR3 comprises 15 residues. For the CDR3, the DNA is TGCGCCAGCAGCTTGGATCAGGGGGCAAGGGATGGCTACACCTTC. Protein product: CASSLDQGARDGYTF.

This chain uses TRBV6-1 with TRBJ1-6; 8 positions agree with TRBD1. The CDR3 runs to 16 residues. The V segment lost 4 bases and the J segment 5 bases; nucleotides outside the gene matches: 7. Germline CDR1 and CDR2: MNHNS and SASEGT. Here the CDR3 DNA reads TGTGCCAGCAGTGCATCAGGGGGCCGAAATAATTCACCCCTCCACTTT. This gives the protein CASSASGGRNNSPLHF.

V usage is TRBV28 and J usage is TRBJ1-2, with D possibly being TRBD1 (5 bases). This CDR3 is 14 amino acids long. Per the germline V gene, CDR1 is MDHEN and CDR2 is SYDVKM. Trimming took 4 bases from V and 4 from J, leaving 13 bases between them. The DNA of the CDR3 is TGTGCCAGCAGTTCCCAAGGGGAATTCTATGGCTACACCTTC. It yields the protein CASSSQGEFYGYTF.

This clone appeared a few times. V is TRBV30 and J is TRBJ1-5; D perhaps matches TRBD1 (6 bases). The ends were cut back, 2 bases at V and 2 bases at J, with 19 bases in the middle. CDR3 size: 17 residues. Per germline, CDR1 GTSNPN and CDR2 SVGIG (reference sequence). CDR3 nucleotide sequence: TGTGCCTGGAGTCCTGACAGGAGATGGCGGGGCAATCAGCCCCAGCATTTT. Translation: CAWSPDRRWRGNQPQHF.

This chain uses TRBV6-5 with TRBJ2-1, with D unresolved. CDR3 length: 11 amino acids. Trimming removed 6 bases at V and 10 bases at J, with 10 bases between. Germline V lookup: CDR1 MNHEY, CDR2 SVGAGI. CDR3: CASRESREQFF. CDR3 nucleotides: TGTGCCAGCAGGGAATCCCGGGAGCAGTTCTTC.

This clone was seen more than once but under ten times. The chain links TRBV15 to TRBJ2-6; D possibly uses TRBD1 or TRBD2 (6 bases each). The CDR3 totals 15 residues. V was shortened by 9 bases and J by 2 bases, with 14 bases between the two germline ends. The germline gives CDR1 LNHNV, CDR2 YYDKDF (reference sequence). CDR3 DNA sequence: TGTGCCACATCGAGGGGGGCGACTGGGGCCAACGTCCTGACTTTC. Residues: CATSRGATGANVLTF.

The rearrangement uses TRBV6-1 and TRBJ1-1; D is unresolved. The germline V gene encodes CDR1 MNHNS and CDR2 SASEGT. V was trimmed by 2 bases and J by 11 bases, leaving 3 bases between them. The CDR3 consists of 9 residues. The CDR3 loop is CASSESAFF. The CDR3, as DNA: TGTGCCAGCAGTGAAAGCGCTTTCTTT.

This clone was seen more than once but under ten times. For the CDR3, the DNA is TGTGCCAGCAACCGACCGGGAGCTGGAAACACCATATATTTT. As protein: CASNRPGAGNTIYF. The genes are TRBV6-5 and TRBJ1-3; the D is unclear. The CDR3 spans 14 residues. The germline V gene has CDR1 MNHEY and CDR2 SVGAGI. V gave up 7 bases and J gave up 2 bases, with 12 bases separating them.

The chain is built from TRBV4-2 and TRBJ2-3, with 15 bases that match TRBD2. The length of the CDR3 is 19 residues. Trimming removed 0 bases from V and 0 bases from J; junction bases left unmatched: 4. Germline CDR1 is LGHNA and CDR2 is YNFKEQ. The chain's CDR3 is CASSQDLGLAGGSTDTQYF. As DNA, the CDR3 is TGTGCCAGCAGCCAAGATTTGGGACTAGCGGGGGGAAGCACAGATACGCAGTATTTT.

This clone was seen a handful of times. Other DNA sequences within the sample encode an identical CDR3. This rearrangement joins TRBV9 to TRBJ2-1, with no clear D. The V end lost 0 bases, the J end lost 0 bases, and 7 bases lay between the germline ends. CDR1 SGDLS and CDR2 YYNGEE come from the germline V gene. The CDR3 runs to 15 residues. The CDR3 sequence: CASSVGASSYNEQFF. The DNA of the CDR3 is TGTGCCAGCAGCGTAGGGGCGAGCTCCTACAATGAGCAGTTCTTC.

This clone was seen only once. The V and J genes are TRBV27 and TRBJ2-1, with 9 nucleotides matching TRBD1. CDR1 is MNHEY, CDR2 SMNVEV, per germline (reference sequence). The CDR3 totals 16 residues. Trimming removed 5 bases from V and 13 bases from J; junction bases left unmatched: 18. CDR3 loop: CASSLRILRQGDPQFF. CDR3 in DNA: TGTGCCAGCAGTCTAAGGATCCTAAGACAGGGGGATCCCCAGTTCTTC.

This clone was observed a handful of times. CDR3 coding DNA: TGTGCCAGCACCTTGACAGCCACAGATACGCAGTATTTT. Encoded protein: CASTLTATDTQYF. The chain couples TRBV2 to TRBJ2-3; possibly TRBD1 for D (5 bases). The germline V gene has CDR1 SNHLY and CDR2 FYNNEI. V lost 7 bases, J lost 2 bases, and 10 bases lay in between. The CDR3 runs to 13 residues.

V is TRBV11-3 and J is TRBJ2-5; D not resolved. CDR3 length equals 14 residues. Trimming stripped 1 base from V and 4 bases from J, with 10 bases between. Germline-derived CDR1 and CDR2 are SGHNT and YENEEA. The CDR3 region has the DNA TGTGCCAGCAGCTTAGGGGTAGTCCCAGAGACCCAGTACTTC. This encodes CASSLGVVPETQYF.

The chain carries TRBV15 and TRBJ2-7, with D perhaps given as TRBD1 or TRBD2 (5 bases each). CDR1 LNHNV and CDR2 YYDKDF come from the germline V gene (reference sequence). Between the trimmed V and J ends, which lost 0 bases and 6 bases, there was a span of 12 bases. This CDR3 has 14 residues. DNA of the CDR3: TGTGCCACCAGCAGAGACGGGGCTTCCGTCGAGCAGTACTTC. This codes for CATSRDGASVEQYF.

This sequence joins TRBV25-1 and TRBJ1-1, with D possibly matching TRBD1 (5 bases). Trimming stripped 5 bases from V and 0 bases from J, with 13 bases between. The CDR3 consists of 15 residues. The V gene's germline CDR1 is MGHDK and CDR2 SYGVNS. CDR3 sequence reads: CASSTWGSMNTEAFF. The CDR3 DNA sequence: TGTGCCAGCAGTACTTGGGGGTCCATGAACACTGAAGCTTTCTTT. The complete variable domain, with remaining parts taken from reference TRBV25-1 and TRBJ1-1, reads EADIYQTPRYLVIGTGKKITLECSQTMGHDKMYWYQQDPGMELHLIHYSYGVNSTEKGDLSSESTVSRIRTEHFPLTLESARPSHTSQYLCASSTWGSMNTEAFFGQGTRLTVV.

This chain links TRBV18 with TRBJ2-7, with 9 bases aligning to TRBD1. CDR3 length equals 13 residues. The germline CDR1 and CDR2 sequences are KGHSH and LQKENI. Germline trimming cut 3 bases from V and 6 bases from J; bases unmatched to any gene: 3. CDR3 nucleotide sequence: TGTGCCAGCTCACCGGGACAGGGAGGCGAGCAGTACTTC. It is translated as CASSPGQGGEQYF.